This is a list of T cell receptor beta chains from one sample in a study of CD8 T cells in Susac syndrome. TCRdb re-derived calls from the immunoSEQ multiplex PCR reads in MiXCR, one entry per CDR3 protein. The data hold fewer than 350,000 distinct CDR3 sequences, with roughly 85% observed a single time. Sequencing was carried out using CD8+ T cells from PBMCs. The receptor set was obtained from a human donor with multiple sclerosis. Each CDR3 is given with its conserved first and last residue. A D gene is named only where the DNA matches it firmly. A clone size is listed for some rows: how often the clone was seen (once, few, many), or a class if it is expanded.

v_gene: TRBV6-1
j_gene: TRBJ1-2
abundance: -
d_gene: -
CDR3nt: TGTGCCAGCAGTCCCACCGGGACTAGTGGCTACACCTTC
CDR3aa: CASSPTGTSGYTF

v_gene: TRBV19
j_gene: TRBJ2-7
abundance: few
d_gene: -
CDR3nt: TGTGCCAGTAGTATGGTTTGGAACGAGCAGTACTTC
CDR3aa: CASSMVWNEQYF

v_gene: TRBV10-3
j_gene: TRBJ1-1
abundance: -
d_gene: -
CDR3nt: TGTGCCATCAGTGATCCGGAGAACACTGAAGCTTTCTTT
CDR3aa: CAISDPENTEAFF

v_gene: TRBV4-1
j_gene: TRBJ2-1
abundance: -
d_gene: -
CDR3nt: TGCGCCAGCAGCCAACTCCACGCTAGCTCCTACAATGAGCAGTTCTTC
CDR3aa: CASSQLHASSYNEQFF

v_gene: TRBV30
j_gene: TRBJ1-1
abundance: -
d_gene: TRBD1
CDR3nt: TGTGCCTGGAGTTCCGGGACAGGGATGAACACTGAAACTTTCTTT
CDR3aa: CAWSSGTGMNTETFF

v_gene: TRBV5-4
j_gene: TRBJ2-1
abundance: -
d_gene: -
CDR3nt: TGTGCCAGCAGCTCCGACTGGAATGAGCAGTTCTTC
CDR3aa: CASSSDWNEQFF

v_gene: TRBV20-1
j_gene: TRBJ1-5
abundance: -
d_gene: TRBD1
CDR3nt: TGCAGTGCTAGAGATCTAACGACAGGGGTTTACAATCAGCCCCAGCATTTT
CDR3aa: CSARDLTTGVYNQPQHF

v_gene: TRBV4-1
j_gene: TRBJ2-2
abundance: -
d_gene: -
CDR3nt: TGCGCCAGCAGCCAGCAGGGGAGGGAGCTGTTTTTT
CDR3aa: CASSQQGRELFF

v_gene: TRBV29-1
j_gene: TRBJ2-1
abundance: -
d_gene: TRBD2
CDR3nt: TGCAGCGTTCCTAGGACTAGCGACTACAATGAGCAGTTCTTC
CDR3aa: CSVPRTSDYNEQFF

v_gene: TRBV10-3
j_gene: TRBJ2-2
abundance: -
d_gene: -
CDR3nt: TGTGCCATCAGCCCATCCGGGGAGCTGTTTTTT
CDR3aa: CAISPSGELFF

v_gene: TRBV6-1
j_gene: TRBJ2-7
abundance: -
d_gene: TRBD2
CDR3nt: TGTGCCAGCAGTACCCACGGTGCGGGAGGGTCCTACGAGCAGTACTTC
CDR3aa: CASSTHGAGGSYEQYF

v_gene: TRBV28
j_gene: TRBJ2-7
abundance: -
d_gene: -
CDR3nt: TGTGCCAGCAGACAACTGGGCAGCCCCACCTACGAGCAGTACTTC
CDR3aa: CASRQLGSPTYEQYF

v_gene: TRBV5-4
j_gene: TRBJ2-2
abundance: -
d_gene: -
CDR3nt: TGTGCCAGCAGCTTGAGAGTTGCCGCCCCCGGGGAGCTGTTTTTT
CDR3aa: CASSLRVAAPGELFF

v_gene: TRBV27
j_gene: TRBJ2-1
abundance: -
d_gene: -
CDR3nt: TGTGCCACCCTTTCCCTCCTCAATGAGCAGTTCTTC
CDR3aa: CATLSLLNEQFF

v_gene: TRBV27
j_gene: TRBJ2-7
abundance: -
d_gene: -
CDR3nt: TGTGCCAGCAGTTTATTGGGGGGTTACGAGCAGTACTTC
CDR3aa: CASSLLGGYEQYF

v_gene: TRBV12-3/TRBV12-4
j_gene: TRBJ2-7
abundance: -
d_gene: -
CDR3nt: TGTGCCAGCTGCGAGGGTACTTACTACGAGCAGTACTTC
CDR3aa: CASCEGTYYEQYF

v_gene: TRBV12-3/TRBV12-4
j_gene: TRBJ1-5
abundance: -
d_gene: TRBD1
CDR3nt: TGTGCCATAAACTCGGGACAGGGGGCTAGCAATCAGCCCCAGCATTTT
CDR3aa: CAINSGQGASNQPQHF

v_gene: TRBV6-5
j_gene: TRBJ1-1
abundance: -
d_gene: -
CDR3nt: TGTGCCAGCAGTTACTCGATTTCAGGGAACACTGAAGCTTTCTTT
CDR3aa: CASSYSISGNTEAFF

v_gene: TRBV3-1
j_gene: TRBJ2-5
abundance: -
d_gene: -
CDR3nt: TGTGCCAGCAGCCAAGATAGCCTGAAGGGACGGCAAGAGACCCAGTACTTC
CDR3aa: CASSQDSLKGRQETQYF

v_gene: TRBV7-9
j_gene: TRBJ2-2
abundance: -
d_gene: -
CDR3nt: TGTGCCAGCAGTTCATCCACCGGGGAGCTGTTTTTT
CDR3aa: CASSSSTGELFF

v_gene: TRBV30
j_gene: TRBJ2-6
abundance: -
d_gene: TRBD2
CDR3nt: TGTGCCTGGAGGGGGGGGGCTGGGGCCAACGTCCTGACTTTC
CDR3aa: CAWRGGAGANVLTF

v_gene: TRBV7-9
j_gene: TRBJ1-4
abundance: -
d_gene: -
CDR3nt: TGTGCCAGCAGCTTTGCAACTAATGAAAAACTGTTTTTT
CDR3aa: CASSFATNEKLFF

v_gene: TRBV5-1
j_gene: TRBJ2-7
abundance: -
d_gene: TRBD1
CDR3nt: TGCGCCAGCAGCTCGGACAGGGGGCTTCCCTACGAGCAGTACTTC
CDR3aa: CASSSDRGLPYEQYF

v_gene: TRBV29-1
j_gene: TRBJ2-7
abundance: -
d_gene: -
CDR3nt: TGCAGCGTCCTGGACCCCCGGGGGCACGAGCAGTACTTC
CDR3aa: CSVLDPRGHEQYF

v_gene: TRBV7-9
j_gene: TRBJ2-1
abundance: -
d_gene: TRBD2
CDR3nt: TGTGCCAGCAGCCCCCGGCGCCTAGCGGGAGGAGTCAATGAGCAGTTCTTC
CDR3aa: CASSPRRLAGGVNEQFF

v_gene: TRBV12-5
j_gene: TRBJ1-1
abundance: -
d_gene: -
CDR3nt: TGTGCTAGTGGTTTGGTATACCGATTTACGCGACCCTCGGACACTGAAGCTTTCTTT
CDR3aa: CASGLVYRFTRPSDTEAFF

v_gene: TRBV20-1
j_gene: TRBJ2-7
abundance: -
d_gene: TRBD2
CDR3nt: TGCAGTGCTAGAGATTGGGAGCGGGAGAGGGGCGAGCAGTACTTC
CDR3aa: CSARDWERERGEQYF

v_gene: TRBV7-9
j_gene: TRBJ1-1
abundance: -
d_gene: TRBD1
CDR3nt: TGTGCCAGCAGCCCTCAGGGGGCGATCACTGAAGCTTTCTTT
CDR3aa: CASSPQGAITEAFF

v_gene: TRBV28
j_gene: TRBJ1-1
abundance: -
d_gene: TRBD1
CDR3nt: TGTGCCAGCAGTTCCCAGGGGGAAGGCACTGAAGCTTTCTTT
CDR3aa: CASSSQGEGTEAFF

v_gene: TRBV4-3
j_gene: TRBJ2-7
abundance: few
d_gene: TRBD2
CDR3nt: TGTGCCAGCAGCCAAGGGACTAGCGGCTACGAGCAGTACTTC
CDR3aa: CASSQGTSGYEQYF

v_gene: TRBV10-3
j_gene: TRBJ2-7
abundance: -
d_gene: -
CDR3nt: TGTGCCATCAGTGACCCAGACTACGAGCAGTACTTC
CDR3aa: CAISDPDYEQYF

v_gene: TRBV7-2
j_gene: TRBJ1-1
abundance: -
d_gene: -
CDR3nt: TGTGCCAGCAGCTTAATTATGGGAGGGACTGAAGCTTTCTTT
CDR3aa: CASSLIMGGTEAFF

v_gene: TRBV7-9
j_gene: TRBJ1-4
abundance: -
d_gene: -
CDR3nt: TGTGCCAGCAGCTTTTCGTTGGGAGGCGAAAAACTGTTTTTT
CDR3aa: CASSFSLGGEKLFF

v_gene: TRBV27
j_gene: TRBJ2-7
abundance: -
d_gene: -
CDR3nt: TGTGCCAGCAGCTTAGGTGGCCTGGGGATTCGCGAGCAGTACTTC
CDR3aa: CASSLGGLGIREQYF

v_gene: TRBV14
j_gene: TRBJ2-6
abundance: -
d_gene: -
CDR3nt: TGTGCTTCTGGGGATTTTGGCTCTGGGGCCAACGTCCTGACTTTC
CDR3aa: CASGDFGSGANVLTF

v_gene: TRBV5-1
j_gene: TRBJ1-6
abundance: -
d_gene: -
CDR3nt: TGCGCCAGCAGCTCTACCGCCGGATCACCCCTCCACTTT
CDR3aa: CASSSTAGSPLHF

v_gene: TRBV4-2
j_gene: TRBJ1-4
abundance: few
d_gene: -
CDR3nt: TGTGCCAGCAGCCAAGATCCAATTTTCGGGGGAGAACGTACGGCTAATGAAAAACTGTTTTTT
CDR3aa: CASSQDPIFGGERTANEKLFF

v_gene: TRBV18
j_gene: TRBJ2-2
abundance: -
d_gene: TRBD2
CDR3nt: TGTGCCAGCTCACCAATCGAGCGGGAGGGCGAAACCGGGGAGCTGTTTTTT
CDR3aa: CASSPIEREGETGELFF

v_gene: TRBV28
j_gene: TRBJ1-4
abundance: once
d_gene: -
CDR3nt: TGTGCCAGCAGAACCGGGACAAGGGAAAAACTGTTTTTT
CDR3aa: CASRTGTREKLFF

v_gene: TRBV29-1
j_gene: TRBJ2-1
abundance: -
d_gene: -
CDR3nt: TGCAGCGTTGACGGCCTAGCGGAAAAGGGGGATGAGCAGTTCTTC
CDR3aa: CSVDGLAEKGDEQFF

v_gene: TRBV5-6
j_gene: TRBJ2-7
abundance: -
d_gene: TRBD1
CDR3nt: TGTGCCAGCAGCCCCCTCGAGGGGGCCCCCTACGAGCAGTACTTC
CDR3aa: CASSPLEGAPYEQYF

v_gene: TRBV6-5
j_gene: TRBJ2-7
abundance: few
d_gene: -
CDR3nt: TGTGCCAGCAGTTACCTTCCATTCGCCAGCTCCTACGAGCAGTACTTC
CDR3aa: CASSYLPFASSYEQYF